The TCR beta chain described here comes from a study of blood T cell repertoires in COVID-19. Participant age was roughly 18 to 95 years, and participants resided in about two dozen US areas. Cohorts were assigned according to the clinical history that participants reported. Assay: immunoSEQ multiplex PCR; the TCRdb copy retains only in-frame clones and omits some. The sample has about 400,000 clones, around 90% seen once. This clonotype originated in a middle-aged woman with acute COVID-19. The sample comprised PBMCs or T cells enriched from blood (not recorded which).

The CDR3 loop is CASSMGQGFVGYTF. Written as DNA, the CDR3 is TGTGCCAGTAGTATGGGACAGGGGTTCGTTGGCTACACCTTC. The chain carries TRBV19 and TRBJ1-2; 10 nucleotides match TRBD1. CDR3 length: 14 residues. V was pared by 3 bases and J by 7 bases, with 5 bases of the junction left unmatched. Germline CDR1 LNHDA, CDR2 SQIVND (reference sequence).